Below are 17 T cell receptor beta chains sequenced from a single sample in a study of blood T cell repertoires in COVID-19. The protocol was immunoSEQ multiplex PCR, while the TCRdb copy is restricted to in-frame clones and leaves out a portion. The repertoire includes about 110,000 clones, 70% to 90% of them detected once, and 8.4% sits in the top ten. The sequenced sample consisted of peripheral blood. These receptor sequences come from a woman between 65 and 79 years old who had recovered from COVID-19.

This clone is a singleton in its sample. The V gene is TRBV27, the J gene TRBJ1-6, with 7 bases that match TRBD1. V lost 3 bases and J lost 0; bases outside the gene matches: 8. Looked up from germline, CDR1 is MNHEY and CDR2 is SMNVEV (reference sequence). This CDR3 has 18 amino acids. Here the CDR3 DNA reads TGTGCCAGCAGTTTGCGGACAGGTTTGAGCTCCTATAATTCACCCCTCCACTTT. Protein product: CASSLRTGLSSYNSPLHF.

This sequence joins TRBV5-6 and TRBJ2-7, with D possibly being TRBD1 (5 bases). The CDR3 extends over 15 amino acids. Germline CDR1 is SGHDT and CDR2 is YYEEEE. Trimming took off 0 bases at V and 0 bases at J, with 10 bases between the two ends. In DNA, the CDR3 is TGTGCCAGCAGCTTGGGAAGGGGTAGCTCCTACGAGCAGTACTTC. It codes for CASSLGRGSSYEQYF.

V and J are TRBV29-1 and TRBJ1-4, with D maybe TRBD1 (6 bases). The CDR3 extends over 11 amino acids. Germline values: CDR1 SQVTM, CDR2 ANQGSEA. The germline V and J ends were trimmed by 6 bases and 8 bases, with 10 bases remaining between them. This CDR3 is CSVKRGEKLFF. CDR3 nucleotides: TGCAGCGTCAAAAGGGGGGAAAAACTGTTTTTT.

This chain connects TRBV27 to TRBJ1-1; the match to TRBD1 covers 10 bases. This CDR3 has 15 amino acids. V trimming: 4 bases; J trimming: 4 bases; junction bases outside the gene matches: 6. Germline-derived CDR1 and CDR2 are MNHEY and SMNVEV (reference sequence). CDR3 nucleotides: TGTGCCAGCAGTTCCTGGGGACAGGGGCCCACTGAAGCTTTCTTT. This sequence encodes CASSSWGQGPTEAFF.

This rearrangement joins TRBV4-3 to TRBJ2-1, with D possibly matching TRBD2 (5 bases). The germline V gene has CDR1 LGHNA and CDR2 YSLEER. The CDR3 length is 16 residues. The germline V and J ends were trimmed by 0 bases and 5 bases, with 14 bases remaining between them. For the CDR3, the DNA is TGCGCCAGCAGCCAAGATCGGCCTAGCCATCACAATGAGCAGTTCTTC. Translated: CASSQDRPSHHNEQFF.

The rearrangement uses TRBV3-1 (or the pseudogene TRBV3-2) and TRBJ1-5; the D gene is possibly TRBD1 (6 bases). The CDR3 loop spans 15 amino acids. The germline V gene encodes CDR1 LGHDT and CDR2 YNNKEL (reference sequence). V lost 3 bases to trimming and J lost 7 bases, with 16 bases between them. CDR3 DNA: TGTGCCAGCAGCCAGGACGACAGGTACGAGCAGCCCCAGCATTTT. Its translation: CASSQDDRYEQPQHF.

The V gene is TRBV6-4, the J gene TRBJ2-7; the D is unclear. Trimming shortened V by 7 bases and J by 0 bases, and 10 bases separated the two germline ends. The germline V gene encodes CDR1 MRHNA and CDR2 SNTAGT. The length of the CDR3 is 13 residues. This CDR3 reads CASNGYVSYEQYF. Here the CDR3 DNA reads TGTGCCAGCAACGGGTACGTCTCCTACGAGCAGTACTTC.

The gene calls are TRBV6-5 and TRBJ1-3, with D hard to call. This CDR3 is 13 amino acids long. Trimming removed 7 bases at V and 1 base at J, with 8 bases between. Germline V CDR1 and CDR2: MNHEY, SVGAGI. CDR3 DNA sequence: TGTGCCAGCATCCCGTTGTCTGGAAACACCATATATTTT. As protein: CASIPLSGNTIYF.

This sequence joins TRBV2 and TRBJ1-1; 8 bases are shared with TRBD1. V lost 6 bases and J lost 2; bases outside the gene matches: 2. This CDR3 has 13 amino acids. CDR1 SNHLY and CDR2 FYNNEI come from the germline V gene. DNA for the CDR3: TGTGCCAGCAGGCAGGGGGCCAACACTGAAGCTTTCTTT. This gives the protein CASRQGANTEAFF.

The chain joins TRBV9 to TRBJ2-5; maybe TRBD2 (5 bases). Germline CDR1 and CDR2: SGDLS and YYNGEE. Deletions cut 3 bases from V and 5 bases from J, with 14 bases between. The CDR3 is made up of 14 amino acids. CDR3 coding DNA: TGTGCCAGCAGCGAGTCTTCGGGCGGGGAGACCCAGTACTTC. Its protein is CASSESSGGETQYF.

The chain links TRBV4-1 to TRBJ1-5, with 10 nucleotides matching TRBD1. In germline, CDR1 is MGHRA, CDR2 YSYEKL. The V and J ends lost 3 bases and 4 bases, in that order; junction bases with no gene match: 3. The CDR3 sequence is 15 residues long. The CDR3 coding sequence is TGCGCCAGCAGCCAGGGACAGGGGAGGAATCAGCCCCAGCATTTT. Amino acid sequence: CASSQGQGRNQPQHF.

V gene TRBV9 combines with J gene TRBJ2-3; the D gene is possibly TRBD1 (5 bases). V gave up 0 bases and J gave up 1 base, with 15 bases separating them. The length of the CDR3 is 17 residues. Per the germline V gene, CDR1 is SGDLS and CDR2 is YYNGEE. CDR3 amino acids: CASSVDGRTRGTDTQYF. The CDR3 DNA sequence: TGTGCCAGCAGCGTAGACGGACGGACCAGGGGCACAGATACGCAGTATTTT.

The chain combines TRBV30 with TRBJ2-7, with TRBD1 matching 7 bases. The V segment lost 4 bases and the J segment 3 bases; nucleotides outside the gene matches: 6. The length of the CDR3 is 13 residues. From germline, CDR1 is GTSNPN and CDR2 SVGIG (reference sequence). For the CDR3, the DNA is TGTGCCTGGACCCGAGGGGGCGGCTACGAGCAGTACTTC. This sequence encodes CAWTRGGGYEQYF. Full variable domain (missing parts from reference TRBV30 and TRBJ2-7): SQTIHQWPATLVQPVGSPLSLECTVEGTSNPNLYWYRQAAGRGLQLLFYSVGIGQISSEVPQNLSASRPQDRQFILSSKKLLLSDSGFYLCAWTRGGGYEQYFGPGTRLTVT.

The chain joins TRBV19 to TRBJ2-7, with D possibly TRBD1 on 6 matching bases. Germline V gene data show CDR1 as LNHDA and CDR2 as SQIVND (reference sequence). The CDR3 has 15 amino acids. Trimming took 3 bases from V and 5 from J, leaving 17 bases between them. The CDR3 spells CASSIRIQGSHEQYF. The CDR3 nucleotides read TGTGCCAGTAGTATTCGGATACAGGGTTCCCACGAGCAGTACTTC.

The chain joins TRBV30 to TRBJ1-1; no clear D gene. V gave up 5 bases and J gave up 1 base, with 5 bases separating them. The CDR3 length is 11 residues. CDR1 and CDR2 from the germline V gene are GTSNPN and SVGIG (reference sequence). The CDR3 nucleotides are TGTGCCTGGCAAAAGAACACTGAAGCTTTCTTT. Protein product: CAWQKNTEAFF.

This chain uses TRBV7-9 with TRBJ2-5; D is perhaps TRBD1 (6 bases). The V and J ends lost 1 base and 2 bases respectively, with 14 bases between them. CDR1 SEHNR and CDR2 FQNEAQ come from the germline V gene (reference sequence). This CDR3 has 16 amino acids. The CDR3 spells CASSLGAGATQETQYF. As DNA, the CDR3 is TGTGCCAGCAGCTTAGGGGCAGGGGCTACTCAAGAGACCCAGTACTTC.

The chain carries TRBV5-1 and TRBJ1-2, with 8 nucleotides matching TRBD1. The CDR3 runs to 13 residues. CDR1 is SGHRS, CDR2 YFSETQ, per germline. V gave up 4 bases and J gave up 6 bases; unmatched junction bases: 5. This CDR3 reads CASSRTGLDGYTF. DNA of the CDR3: TGCGCCAGCAGCCGGACAGGGCTTGATGGCTACACCTTC.